This TCR beta chain was sequenced in a study of cytomegalovirus exposure and HLA in healthy donors. Study-level results: With high specificity and sensitivity, the classifier reportedly diagnosed cytomegalovirus status. Some public TCRs appeared in many individuals, while most sequences were rare. The likely explanation for a cluster of highly shared sequence variants was sequencing artifact.

Trimming removed 4 bases from V and 3 bases from J; junction bases left unmatched: 2. Germline assignment: CDR1 SGHRS and CDR2 YFSETQ. This CDR3 has 13 amino acids. 13 Jbeta primers and 60 Vbeta primers were used for the PCR. Sequencing used immunoSEQ multiplex PCR; TCRdb keeps in-frame clones, though not all of them. The sample gives tens of thousands of clones, roughly 63% of which show up once; 5.9% is in the top ten. On this clone itself: Its cognate antigen is unknown.

This receptor was taken from a boy between 10 and 17 years old in good health and CMV-seropositive. The sequenced material came from PBMCs. This chain joins TRBV5-1 and TRBJ2-3, with TRBD1 matching 7 bases. CDR3 protein: CASSIQGTDTQYF. In nucleotides, the CDR3 is TGCGCCAGCAGCATACAGGGGACAGATACGCAGTATTTT.